A single sample gave rise to the 30 T cell receptor beta chains below, sequenced in a study of shared clonotypes between healthy human individuals. Positively selected for CCR7, the CD45RO-negative cells used as naive CD8 cells excluded terminally differentiated effector memory CD45RA+ cells. The assay was immunoSEQ multiplex PCR, and TCRdb's table has in-frame clones only and misses some. The sample has 450,000 to 700,000 clones, about 95% seen once; the top ten hold approximately 0.1%. Sequenced sample: naive CD8+ T cells sorted from blood. The origin of the receptors is a young woman in good health.

V gene TRBV7-7 combines with J gene TRBJ1-2, with D hard to call. This CDR3 is 16 amino acids long. Germline V gives CDR1 SSHAT, CDR2 FNYEAQ (reference sequence). Trimming cost V 0 bases and J 0 bases, with 11 bases left between them. The CDR3 sequence is CASSLARRVSNYGYTF. The CDR3 bases are TGTGCCAGCAGCTTAGCGAGGCGGGTGTCTAACTATGGCTACACCTTC.

This chain connects TRBV19 to TRBJ2-1; D possibly uses TRBD1 or TRBD2 (6 bases each). V was trimmed by 2 bases and J by 8 bases, leaving 13 bases between them. The CDR3 runs to 14 residues. CDR1 is LNHDA, CDR2 SQIVND, per germline (reference sequence). The CDR3 spells CASSIWGASDEQFF. The CDR3 DNA reads as TGTGCCAGTAGTATATGGGGGGCTAGCGATGAGCAGTTCTTC.

This chain links TRBV5-1 with TRBJ1-1, with unresolved D. There are 15 residues in the CDR3. From germline, CDR1 is SGHRS and CDR2 YFSETQ. V was trimmed by 0 bases and J by 0 bases, leaving 9 bases between them. The chain's CDR3 is CASSLEAALNTEAFF. CDR3 DNA sequence: TGCGCCAGCAGCTTGGAGGCAGCATTGAACACTGAAGCTTTCTTT. The full variable domain, in which reference TRBV5-1 and TRBJ1-1 provide the parts outside the CDR3, is KAGVTQTPRYLIKTRGQQVTLSCSPISGHRSVSWYQQTPGQGLQFLFEYFSETQRNKGNFPGRFSGRQFSNSRSEMNVSTLELGDSALYLCASSLEAALNTEAFFGQGTRLTVV.

The chain links TRBV6-1 to TRBJ2-7; D uncertain. The CDR3 runs 12 residues. Trimming shortened V by 2 bases and J by 5 bases, and 7 bases separated the two germline ends. Germline V gene lookup returns CDR1 MNHNS and CDR2 SASEGT. The chain's CDR3 is CASSENFNEQYF. In DNA form, the CDR3 reads TGTGCCAGCAGTGAAAATTTCAACGAGCAGTACTTC.

The chain joins TRBV27 to TRBJ1-2; D is ambiguous. The CDR3 covers 16 residues. The germline CDR1 and CDR2 sequences are MNHEY and SMNVEV (reference sequence). V shed 5 bases and J shed 3 bases, with 19 bases lying between them. This chain's CDR3 is CASSGSGGQNYYGYTF. In nucleotides, the CDR3 is TGTGCCAGCAGTGGGTCAGGTGGTCAGAACTACTATGGCTACACCTTC.

The chain couples TRBV2 to TRBJ1-2; D perhaps matches TRBD1 (6 bases). The CDR3 is made up of 12 amino acids. CDR1 and CDR2 from the germline V gene are SNHLY and FYNNEI. The V and J ends lost 6 bases and 3 bases respectively, with 8 bases between them. CDR3 sequence reads: CASSGQYYGYTF. CDR3 in DNA: TGTGCCAGCAGCGGACAGTACTATGGCTACACCTTC.

The rearrangement links TRBV10-2 to TRBJ2-2; TRBD1 agrees at 8 bases. Germline lookup yields CDR1 WSHSY and CDR2 SAAADI. CDR3 length: 15 amino acids. The V gene end was trimmed by 8 bases and the J gene end by 6 bases; junction bases not matched to a gene: 11. The CDR3 DNA reads TGCGCCAGCGAGGGGACAGGTAGTAGGTCCGGGGAGCTGTTTTTT. Its protein product is CASEGTGSRSGELFF.

This sequence joins TRBV27 and TRBJ1-6; unclear D gene. Germline V lookup: CDR1 MNHEY, CDR2 SMNVEV (reference sequence). Trimming took 1 base from V and 0 from J, leaving 10 bases between them. This CDR3 has 17 amino acids. The CDR3 here is CASSLWPDSSYNSPLHF. DNA of the CDR3: TGTGCCAGCAGTTTATGGCCCGATAGCTCCTATAATTCACCCCTCCACTTT.

The rearrangement joins TRBV9 to TRBJ2-7; D not certain. The germline gives CDR1 SGDLS, CDR2 YYNGEE. V was trimmed by 3 bases and J by 10 bases, leaving 17 bases between them. This CDR3 contains 13 residues. CDR3 bases: TGTGCCAGCAGCGCCCCCCTAGAGGTGAGACAGTACTTC. This sequence encodes CASSAPLEVRQYF.

This chain connects TRBV11-2 to TRBJ2-1, with D unclear. V lost 6 bases, J lost 10 bases, and 16 bases lay in between. The CDR3 is 13 residues long. CDR1 and CDR2 (germline): SGHAT, FQNNGV. The CDR3, as DNA: TGTGCCAGCAGTCTAAAACCCCTCTGGGAGCAGTTCTTC. This codes for CASSLKPLWEQFF. The full variable domain, in which reference TRBV11-2 and TRBJ2-1 provide the parts outside the CDR3, is EAGVAQSPRYKIIEKRQSVAFWCNPISGHATLYWYQQILGQGPKLLIQFQNNGVVDDSQLPKDRFSAERLKGVDSTLKIQPAKLEDSAVYLCASSLKPLWEQFFGPGTRLTVL.

The chain is built from TRBV23-1 and TRBJ1-2; D gene unclear. TRBV23-1 is assigned to the ORF class and has an uncertain function. V was shortened by 3 bases and J by 0 bases, with 8 bases between the two germline ends. The CDR3 spans 14 residues. DNA of the CDR3: TGCGCCAGCAGTCAGGAGTTAGCTAACTATGGCTACACCTTC. Translated, it gives CASSQELANYGYTF.

The J gene is TRBJ1-5, the V gene TRBV10-3; no definite D call. This CDR3 comprises 13 residues. Trimming removed 8 bases at V and 6 bases at J, with 14 bases between. CDR1 and CDR2 from the germline V gene are ENHRY and SYGVKD. The CDR3 sequence: CAIGPGAGQPQHF. In DNA, the CDR3 is TGTGCCATCGGCCCGGGAGCGGGTCAGCCCCAGCATTTT.

The rearrangement uses TRBV28 and TRBJ1-5; D not resolved. The CDR3 totals 16 residues. Germline loops: CDR1 MDHEN, CDR2 SYDVKM. Deletions cut 7 bases from V and 2 bases from J, with 18 bases between. The CDR3 region has the DNA TGTGCCAGCAATCAAAAACCGCCGTATGGCAATCAGCCCCAGCATTTT. Protein product: CASNQKPPYGNQPQHF. Based on the CDR3 plus reference TRBV28 and TRBJ1-5, the full variable domain is DVKVTQSSRYLVKRTGEKVFLECVQDMDHENMFWYRQDPGLGLRLIYFSYDVKMKEKGDIPEGYSVSREKKERFSLILESASTNQTSMYLCASNQKPPYGNQPQHFGDGTRLSIL.

J is TRBJ2-2 and V is TRBV14; D call uncertain. V was pared by 1 base and J by 6 bases, with 6 bases between. This CDR3 comprises 13 residues. Germline lookup yields CDR1 SGHDN and CDR2 FVKESK. CDR3 in amino acids: CASSQGSPGELFF. In DNA, the CDR3 is TGTGCCAGCAGCCAAGGTAGCCCCGGGGAGCTGTTTTTT.

This clone is a singleton in its sample. The gene calls are TRBV6-1 and TRBJ2-5; 12 nucleotides agree with TRBD2. With V trimmed by 5 bases and J by 4 bases, 5 bases remained unmatched. The CDR3 is 15 amino acids. Germline assignment: CDR1 MNHNS and CDR2 SASEGT. The CDR3, as DNA: TGTGCCAGCAGTTTGACTAGCGGGAGAGGAGAGACCCAGTACTTC. Translating it yields CASSLTSGRGETQYF.

The gene calls are TRBV27 and TRBJ1-1; perhaps TRBD1 as D (6 bases). From germline, CDR1 is MNHEY and CDR2 SMNVEV (reference sequence). This CDR3 region has 14 residues. V lost 4 bases, J lost 5 bases, and 14 bases lay in between. The CDR3 DNA reads TGTGCCAGCAGTTCACAGGGCGTGTGGACTGAAGCTTTCTTT. Translation gives CASSSQGVWTEAFF.

The chain is built from TRBV4-1 and TRBJ2-1; 10 bases agree with TRBD2. The germline V gene encodes CDR1 MGHRA and CDR2 YSYEKL. The junction had 6 bases not matched to a gene; V was cut back by 1 base and J by 9 bases. This CDR3 spans 15 amino acids. The CDR3: CASSQGAGGPIEQFF. CDR3 sequence (DNA): TGCGCCAGCAGCCAAGGAGCGGGAGGGCCGATTGAGCAGTTCTTC.

This chain links TRBV7-9 with TRBJ1-2; perhaps TRBD1 as D (5 bases). V lost 5 bases and J lost 2, with 9 bases in between. The CDR3 totals 13 residues. CDR1 is SEHNR and CDR2 is FQNEAQ in the germline V gene (reference sequence). The CDR3 nucleotides read TGTGCCAGCAGCCCGGGACGAAACTATGGCTACACCTTC. Encoded protein: CASSPGRNYGYTF.

This chain joins TRBV9 and TRBJ2-7; TRBD1 might be the D (5 bases). Germline V gives CDR1 SGDLS, CDR2 YYNGEE. The V end lost 0 bases, the J end lost 3 bases, and 7 bases lay between the germline ends. The CDR3 consists of 13 residues. The chain's CDR3 is CASSVDDSYEQYF. The CDR3 region has the DNA TGTGCCAGCAGCGTAGATGACAGCTACGAGCAGTACTTC.

The chain joins TRBV9 to TRBJ2-3; D uncertain. The CDR3 runs to 17 residues. With 0 bases removed from V and 4 bases from J, the gap between germline ends came to 18 bases. Germline lookup yields CDR1 SGDLS and CDR2 YYNGEE. The DNA for the CDR3 is TGTGCCAGCAGCGTAGGGCTCGCGACATGGGCATCAGATACGCAGTATTTT. Translation gives CASSVGLATWASDTQYF.

This sequence joins TRBV7-8 and TRBJ2-5, with D maybe TRBD1 (5 bases). The V and J ends lost 6 bases and 3 bases respectively, with 11 bases between them. CDR3 size: 13 residues. Germline CDR1 reads SGHVS; CDR2 reads FQNEAQ. The CDR3 is CASSIPREETQYF. CDR3 DNA sequence: TGTGCCAGCAGTATTCCCAGGGAAGAGACCCAGTACTTC.

The rearrangement joins TRBV6-1 to TRBJ2-7, with 7 positions matching TRBD1. Germline V CDR1 and CDR2: MNHNS, SASEGT. After removal of 7 bases from V and 3 bases from J, the junction contained 12 bases not matched to a gene. The CDR3 is made up of 15 amino acids. The DNA for the CDR3 is TGTGCCAGCACTAAGGACAGGCTTGGGGACTACGAGCAGTACTTC. Protein: CASTKDRLGDYEQYF.

The CDR3 protein is CASSEETGAGYTF. Written as DNA, the CDR3 is TGCGCCAGCAGTGAGGAGACAGGGGCTGGCTACACCTTC. The chain has TRBV10-2 and TRBJ1-2, with 8 bases matching TRBD1. The CDR3 is 13 amino acids. J was trimmed by 7 bases and V by 2 bases; bases with no gene match: 3. CDR1 and CDR2 (germline): WSHSY, SAAADI.

This sequence joins TRBV28 and TRBJ2-2; the D gene is possibly TRBD2 (6 bases). CDR3 size: 13 residues. V lost 2 bases and J 9 bases, leaving 10 bases between the germline ends. Per the germline V gene, CDR1 is MDHEN and CDR2 is SYDVKM. In DNA form, the CDR3 reads TGTGCCAGCAGTTTAGGGGGGACCCGGGAGCTGTTTTTT. Protein sequence: CASSLGGTRELFF.

V gene TRBV7-9 combines with J gene TRBJ2-5; maybe TRBD1 (7 bases). The V gene lost 5 bases and the J gene lost 4 bases, with 11 bases spanning the gap. Germline V lookup: CDR1 SEHNR, CDR2 FQNEAQ (reference sequence). This CDR3 spans 13 amino acids. The CDR3 protein is CASSPGGLETQYF. The CDR3 DNA sequence: TGTGCCAGCAGCCCAGGGGGGCTAGAGACCCAGTACTTC.

The chain joins TRBV6-1 to TRBJ1-2; 8 positions match TRBD1. V shed 2 bases and J 7 bases; nucleotides not matched to a gene: 15. Germline V gene data show CDR1 as MNHNS and CDR2 as SASEGT. The CDR3 has 17 amino acids. The CDR3 coding sequence is TGTGCCAGCAGTGAATCGCGGACAGGGAGCAGGGTCTCTGGCTACACCTTC. It codes for CASSESRTGSRVSGYTF.

This sequence joins TRBV4-2 and TRBJ1-4; D call uncertain. Germline lookup yields CDR1 LGHNA and CDR2 YNFKEQ. V was trimmed by 1 base and J by 0 bases, leaving 9 bases between them. This CDR3 has 16 amino acids. CDR3 residues: CASSQGPLTTNEKLFF. CDR3 in DNA: TGTGCCAGCAGCCAAGGGCCTCTGACAACTAATGAAAAACTGTTTTTT.

This clone was detected only once. The chain carries TRBV27 and TRBJ1-4, with a weak D call TRBD1 (6 bases). The germline CDR1 and CDR2 sequences are MNHEY and SMNVEV (reference sequence). The CDR3 consists of 17 residues. The V end lost 6 bases, the J end lost 0 bases, and 17 bases lay between the germline ends. The CDR3 region is CASRRTWTETTNEKLFF. For the CDR3, the DNA is TGTGCCAGCAGGCGAACATGGACAGAAACAACTAATGAAAAACTGTTTTTT. The variable domain in full, with the rest retrieved from reference TRBV27 and TRBJ1-4, is EAQVTQNPRYLITVTGKKLTVTCSQNMNHEYMSWYRQDPGLGLRQIYYSMNVEVTDKGDVPEGYKVSRKEKRNFPLILESPSPNQTSLYFCASRRTWTETTNEKLFFGSGTQLSVL.

The chain recombines TRBV4-1 with TRBJ1-2, with D perhaps matching TRBD1 (5 bases). The CDR3 contains 20 residues. The germline V and J ends were trimmed by 0 bases and 0 bases, with 23 bases remaining between them. Germline CDR1 and CDR2: MGHRA and YSYEKL. The CDR3 sequence is CASSQDPLDRRTPSNYGYTF. DNA for the CDR3: TGCGCCAGCAGCCAAGATCCCCTTGACAGAAGAACTCCTTCTAACTATGGCTACACCTTC.

The rearrangement links TRBV5-5 to TRBJ1-2, with a possible D match to TRBD1 (6 bases). Germline V CDR1 and CDR2: SGHKS, YYEKEE (reference sequence). The CDR3 is 13 amino acids. The V and J ends lost 4 bases and 2 bases respectively, with 9 bases between them. The CDR3 coding sequence is TGTGCCAGCAGCCAAGACAGGAACTATGGCTACACCTTC. This sequence encodes CASSQDRNYGYTF.